Listed below are T cell receptor beta chains from one sample, sequenced in a study of T cell repertoires in cytomegalovirus infection. From the reads, TCRdb called clonotypes with MiXCR, one entry per CDR3 protein. Of 900,000 to 950,000 distinct CDR3 sequences listed, 30% to 40% are singletons. No antigen has been identified for these receptors. Source: cultured CD8+ T cells from PBMCs, taken from culture after CMV antigen stimulation. These receptor sequences come from a human donor in good health (CMV status not recorded). Some clones in this sample may be carry-over from other donors' samples. Each CDR3 is given with its conserved first and last residue. Fields, in order: D gene, clone size, J gene, V gene, CDR3 DNA, CDR3 protein. The D gene is left open where the match is weak. Some rows mark clone size as missing; the rest say once, few, many or name a class of expanded clone.

d_gene: .
abundance: .
j_gene: TRBJ2-1
v_gene: TRBV6-2/TRBV6-3
CDR3nt: TGTGCCAGCAGTTGGGCAGACAGGAGCTCCTACAATGAGCAGTTCTTC
CDR3aa: CASSWADRSSYNEQFF

d_gene: TRBD1
abundance: .
j_gene: TRBJ2-3
v_gene: TRBV14
CDR3nt: TGTGCCAGCAGCCAAGACCAGTTCAGGGGGCCGATCACAGATACGCAGTATTTT
CDR3aa: CASSQDQFRGPITDTQYF

d_gene: .
abundance: many
j_gene: TRBJ2-7
v_gene: TRBV12-5
CDR3nt: TGTGCCAGCAGCTTAGGAGGGGTCGAGCAGTACTTC
CDR3aa: CASSLGGVEQYF

d_gene: .
abundance: .
j_gene: TRBJ1-1
v_gene: TRBV27
CDR3nt: TGTGCCAGCACCCCTATTTTGGCTGGCAGAGTGAACACTGAAGCTTTCTTT
CDR3aa: CASTPILAGRVNTEAFF

d_gene: .
abundance: .
j_gene: TRBJ1-1
v_gene: TRBV6-6
CDR3nt: TGTGCCAGCAGTTGGGACTTCAGCCGAATGAACACTGAAGCTTTCTTT
CDR3aa: CASSWDFSRMNTEAFF

d_gene: .
abundance: many
j_gene: TRBJ2-3
v_gene: TRBV6-4
CDR3nt: TGTGCCAGCAGTGACACGGGGGAAGGTGCAGATACGCAGTATTTT
CDR3aa: CASSDTGEGADTQYF

d_gene: TRBD1
abundance: many
j_gene: TRBJ2-5
v_gene: TRBV7-8
CDR3nt: TGTGCCAGCAGCTGGGGACAGTTCCAAGAGACCCAGTACTTC
CDR3aa: CASSWGQFQETQYF

d_gene: .
abundance: once
j_gene: TRBJ1-1
v_gene: TRBV29-1
CDR3nt: TGCAGCGTTCCTGTGAGAGGTGAAGCTTTCTTT
CDR3aa: CSVPVRGEAFF

d_gene: .
abundance: many
j_gene: TRBJ2-7
v_gene: TRBV7-6
CDR3nt: TGTGCCAGCAGCTTAAACAAAGCCTACGAGCAGTACTTC
CDR3aa: CASSLNKAYEQYF

d_gene: .
abundance: .
j_gene: TRBJ2-5
v_gene: TRBV7-6
CDR3nt: TGTGCCAGCAGCTCCTTGAGCAGTGTCGACAAGCCCCAAGAGACCCAGTACTTC
CDR3aa: CASSSLSSVDKPQETQYF

d_gene: .
abundance: .
j_gene: TRBJ2-3
v_gene: TRBV10-2
CDR3nt: TGCGCCAGCAGTGAGTATGTGGCCGGGGGAGCAGATACGCAGTATTTT
CDR3aa: CASSEYVAGGADTQYF

d_gene: .
abundance: .
j_gene: TRBJ1-5
v_gene: TRBV5-6
CDR3nt: TGTGCCAGCAGCTTGGATGGGTACGGGGCCCAGCCCCAGCATTTT
CDR3aa: CASSLDGYGAQPQHF

d_gene: .
abundance: many
j_gene: TRBJ2-2
v_gene: TRBV7-8
CDR3nt: TGTGCCAGCAGCGTGAGAATCTTCGAGGCCGGGGAGCTGTTTTTT
CDR3aa: CASSVRIFEAGELFF

d_gene: .
abundance: .
j_gene: TRBJ2-2
v_gene: TRBV13
CDR3nt: TGTGCCAGCAGCCTCTACTTCACCGGCGGGGATGGCGGGGAGCTGTTTTTT
CDR3aa: CASSLYFTGGDGGELFF

d_gene: .
abundance: few
j_gene: TRBJ2-7
v_gene: TRBV9
CDR3nt: TGTGCCAGCAGCCCCCGGGACCGAAGCTCCTACGAGCAGTACTTC
CDR3aa: CASSPRDRSSYEQYF

d_gene: .
abundance: few
j_gene: TRBJ2-1
v_gene: TRBV7-6
CDR3nt: TGTGCCAGCAGCTGGGCCCCCGGGGTCTACAATGAGCAGTTCTTC
CDR3aa: CASSWAPGVYNEQFF